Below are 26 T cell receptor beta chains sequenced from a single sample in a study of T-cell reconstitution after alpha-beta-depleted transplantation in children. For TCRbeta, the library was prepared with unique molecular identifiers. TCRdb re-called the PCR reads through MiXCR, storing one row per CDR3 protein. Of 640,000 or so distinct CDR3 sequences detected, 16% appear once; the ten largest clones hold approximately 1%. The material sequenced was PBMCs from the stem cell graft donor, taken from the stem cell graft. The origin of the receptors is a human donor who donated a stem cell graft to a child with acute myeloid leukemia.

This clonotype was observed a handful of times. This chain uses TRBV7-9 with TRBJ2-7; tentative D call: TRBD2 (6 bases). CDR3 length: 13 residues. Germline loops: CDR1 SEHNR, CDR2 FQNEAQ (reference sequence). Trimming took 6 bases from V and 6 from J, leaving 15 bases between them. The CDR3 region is CASSPPGEVEQYV. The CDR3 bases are TGTGCCAGCAGTCCGCCGGGGGAGGTCGAGCAGTACGTC.

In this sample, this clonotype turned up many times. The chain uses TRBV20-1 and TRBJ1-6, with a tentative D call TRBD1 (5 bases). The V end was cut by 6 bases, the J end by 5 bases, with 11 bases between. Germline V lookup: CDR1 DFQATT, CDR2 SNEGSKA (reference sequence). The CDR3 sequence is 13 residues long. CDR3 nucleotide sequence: TGCAGTGCGTGGGACGATGATAATTCACCCCTCCACTTT. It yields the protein CSAWDDDNSPLHF.

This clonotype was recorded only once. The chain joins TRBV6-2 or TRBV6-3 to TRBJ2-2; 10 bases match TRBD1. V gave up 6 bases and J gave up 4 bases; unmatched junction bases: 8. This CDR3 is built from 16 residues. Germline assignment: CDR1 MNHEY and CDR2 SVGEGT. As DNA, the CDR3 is TGTGCCAGCAGATCCTCTGGACAGGGGGGCACCGGGGAGCTGTTTTTT. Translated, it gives CASRSSGQGGTGELFF.

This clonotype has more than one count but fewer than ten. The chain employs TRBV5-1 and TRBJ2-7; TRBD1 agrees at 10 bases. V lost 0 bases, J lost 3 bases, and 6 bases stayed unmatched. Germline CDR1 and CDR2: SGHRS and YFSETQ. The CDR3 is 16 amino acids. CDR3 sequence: CASSLEQGQGHYEQYF. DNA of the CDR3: TGCGCCAGCAGCTTGGAACAGGGACAGGGGCACTACGAGCAGTACTTC.

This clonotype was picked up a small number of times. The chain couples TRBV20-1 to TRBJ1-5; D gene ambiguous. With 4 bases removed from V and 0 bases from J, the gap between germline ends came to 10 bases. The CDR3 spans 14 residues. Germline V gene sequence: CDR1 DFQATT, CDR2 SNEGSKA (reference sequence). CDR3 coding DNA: TGCAGTGCTACCGGACTCCGTAGCAATCAGCCCCAGCATTTT. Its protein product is CSATGLRSNQPQHF.

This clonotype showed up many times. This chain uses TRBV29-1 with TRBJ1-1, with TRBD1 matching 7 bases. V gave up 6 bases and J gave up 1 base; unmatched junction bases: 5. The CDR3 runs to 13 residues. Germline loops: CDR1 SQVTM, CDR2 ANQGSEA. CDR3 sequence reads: CSVAGQPNTEAFF. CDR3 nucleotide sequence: TGCAGCGTCGCGGGACAGCCGAACACTGAAGCTTTCTTT.

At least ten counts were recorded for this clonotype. The CDR3 DNA reads as TGCAGCGTCAGAATCCAGGGTTCAGGAAACACCATATATTTT. This sequence encodes CSVRIQGSGNTIYF. The chain combines TRBV29-1 with TRBJ1-3, with D possibly matching TRBD1 (5 bases). The CDR3 covers 14 residues. The germline V and J ends were trimmed by 6 bases and 4 bases, with 16 bases remaining between them. Looked up from germline, CDR1 is SQVTM and CDR2 is ANQGSEA. The whole variable domain, filled in from reference TRBV29-1 and TRBJ1-3, reads SAVISQKPSRDICQRGTSLTIQCQVDSQVTMMFWYRQQPGQSLTLIATANQGSEATYESGFVIDKFPISRPNLTFSTLTVSNMSPEDSSIYLCSVRIQGSGNTIYFGEGSWLTVV.

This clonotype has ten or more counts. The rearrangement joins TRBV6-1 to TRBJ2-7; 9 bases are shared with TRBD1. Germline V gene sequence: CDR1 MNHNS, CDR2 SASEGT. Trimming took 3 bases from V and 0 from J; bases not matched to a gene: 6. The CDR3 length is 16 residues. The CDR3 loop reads CASSDPGTGSSYEQYV. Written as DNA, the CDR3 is TGTGCCAGCAGTGATCCCGGGACAGGGAGCTCCTACGAGCAGTACGTC.

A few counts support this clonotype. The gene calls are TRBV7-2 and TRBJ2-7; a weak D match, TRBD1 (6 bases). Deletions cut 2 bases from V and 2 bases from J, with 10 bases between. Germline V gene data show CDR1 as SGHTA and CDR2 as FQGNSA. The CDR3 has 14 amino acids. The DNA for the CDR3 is TGTGCCAGCAGCTTATCAGGGGTCCCCTACGAGCAGTACTTC. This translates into CASSLSGVPYEQYF.

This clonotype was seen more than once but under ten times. Here the CDR3 DNA reads TGTGCCAGCAGTTATGGCAGGGTCCCTGAAGCTTTCTTT. Translated, it gives CASSYGRVPEAFF. This chain uses TRBV6-6 with TRBJ1-1, with D possibly matching TRBD1 (5 bases). Trimming shortened V by 3 bases and J by 6 bases, and 11 bases separated the two germline ends. The CDR3 length is 13 residues. The germline V gene has CDR1 MNHNY and CDR2 SVGAGI (reference sequence).

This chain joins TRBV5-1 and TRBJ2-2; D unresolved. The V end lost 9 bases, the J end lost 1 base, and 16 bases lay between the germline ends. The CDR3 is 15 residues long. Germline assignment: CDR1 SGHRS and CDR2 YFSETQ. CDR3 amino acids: CATLTVAENTGELFF. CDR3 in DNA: TGCGCCACTCTTACCGTGGCGGAGAACACCGGGGAGCTGTTTTTT.

In nucleotides, the CDR3 is TGTGCTAGTGGTGCCCGGGACAGGGGGCGACCCAATGGCTACACCTTC. This gives the protein CASGARDRGRPNGYTF. The rearrangement uses TRBV12-5 and TRBJ1-2; 12 nucleotides align to TRBD1. The CDR3 runs 16 residues. The V gene's germline CDR1 is LGHNT and CDR2 FRNRAP. Unmatched junction bases numbered 10, after V lost 5 bases and J lost 6 bases.

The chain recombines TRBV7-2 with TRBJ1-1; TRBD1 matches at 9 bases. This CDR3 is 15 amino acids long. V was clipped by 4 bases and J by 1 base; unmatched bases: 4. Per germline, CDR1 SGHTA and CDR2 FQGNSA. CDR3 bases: TGTGCCAGCAGCTCTGGGACAGGGACGAACACTGAAGCTTTCTTT. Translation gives CASSSGTGTNTEAFF.

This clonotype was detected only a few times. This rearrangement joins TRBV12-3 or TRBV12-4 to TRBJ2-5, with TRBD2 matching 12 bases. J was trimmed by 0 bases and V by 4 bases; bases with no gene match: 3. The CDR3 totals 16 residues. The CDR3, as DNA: TGTGCCAGCAGTTCCACTAGCGGGGGGTACCAAGAGACCCAGTACTTC. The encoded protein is CASSSTSGGYQETQYF.

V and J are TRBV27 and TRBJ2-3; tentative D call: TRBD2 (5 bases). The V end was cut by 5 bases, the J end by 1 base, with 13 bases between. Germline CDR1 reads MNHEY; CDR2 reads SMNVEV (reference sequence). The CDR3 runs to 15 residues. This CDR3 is CASSLTRARTDTQYF. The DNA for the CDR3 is TGTGCCAGCAGTCTGACGAGGGCGCGCACAGATACGCAGTATTTT.

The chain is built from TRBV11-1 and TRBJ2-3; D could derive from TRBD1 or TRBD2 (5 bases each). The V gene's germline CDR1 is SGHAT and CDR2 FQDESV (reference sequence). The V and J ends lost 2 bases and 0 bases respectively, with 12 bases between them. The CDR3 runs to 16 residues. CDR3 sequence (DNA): TGTGCCAGCAGCTTAAGCACGGGACGAAGCACAGATACGCAGTATTTT. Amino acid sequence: CASSLSTGRSTDTQYF.

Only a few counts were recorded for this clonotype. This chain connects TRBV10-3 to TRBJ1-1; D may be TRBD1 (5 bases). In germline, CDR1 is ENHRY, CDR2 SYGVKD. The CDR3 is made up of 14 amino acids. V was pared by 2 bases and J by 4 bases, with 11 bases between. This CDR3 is CAISEPDRGTEAFF. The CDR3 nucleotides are TGTGCCATCAGTGAGCCTGACAGAGGCACTGAAGCTTTCTTT.

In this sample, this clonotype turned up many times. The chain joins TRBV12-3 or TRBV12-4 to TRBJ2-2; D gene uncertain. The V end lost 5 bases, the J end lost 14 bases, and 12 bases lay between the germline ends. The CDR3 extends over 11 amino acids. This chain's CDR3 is CASSTRRILFF. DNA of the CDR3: TGTGCCAGCAGTACCCGCCGGATTCTGTTTTTT.

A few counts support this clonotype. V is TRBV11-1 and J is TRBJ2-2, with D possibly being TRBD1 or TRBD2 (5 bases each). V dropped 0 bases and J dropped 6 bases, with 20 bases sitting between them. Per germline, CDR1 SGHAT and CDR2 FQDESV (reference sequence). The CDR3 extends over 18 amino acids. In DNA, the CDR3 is TGTGCCAGCAGCTTAGCGTGGCATCGGGACGTACAAGCCGGGGAGCTGTTTTTT. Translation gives CASSLAWHRDVQAGELFF.

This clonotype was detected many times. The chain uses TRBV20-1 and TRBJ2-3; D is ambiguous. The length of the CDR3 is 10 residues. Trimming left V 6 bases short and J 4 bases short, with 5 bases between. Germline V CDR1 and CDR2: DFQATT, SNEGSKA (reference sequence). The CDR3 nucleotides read TGCAGTGCCCCAGCAGATACGCAGTATTTT. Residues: CSAPADTQYF.

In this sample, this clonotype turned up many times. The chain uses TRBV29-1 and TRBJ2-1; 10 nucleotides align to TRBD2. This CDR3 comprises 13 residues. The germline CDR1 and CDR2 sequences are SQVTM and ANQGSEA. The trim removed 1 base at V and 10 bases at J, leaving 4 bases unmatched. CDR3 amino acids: CSVEVAGGGEQFF. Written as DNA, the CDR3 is TGCAGCGTTGAAGTAGCGGGGGGCGGCGAGCAGTTCTTC.

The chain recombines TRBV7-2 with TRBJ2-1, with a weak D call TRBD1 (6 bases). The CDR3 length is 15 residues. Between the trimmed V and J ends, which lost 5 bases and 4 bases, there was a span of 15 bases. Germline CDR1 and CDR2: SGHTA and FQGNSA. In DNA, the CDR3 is TGTGCCAGCAGCCCCGGACAGTTACTTTACAATGAGCAGTTCTTC. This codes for CASSPGQLLYNEQFF. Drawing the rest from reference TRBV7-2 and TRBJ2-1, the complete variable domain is GAGVSQSPSNKVTEKGKDVELRCDPISGHTALYWYRQSLGQGLEFLIYFQGNSAPDKSGLPSDRFSAERTGGSVSTLTIQRTQQEDSAVYLCASSPGQLLYNEQFFGPGTRLTVL.

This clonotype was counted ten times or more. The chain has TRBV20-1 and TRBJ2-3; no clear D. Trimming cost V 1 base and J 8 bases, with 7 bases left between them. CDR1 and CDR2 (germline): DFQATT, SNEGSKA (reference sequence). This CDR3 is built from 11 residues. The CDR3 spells CSARAGRTQYF. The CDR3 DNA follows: TGCAGTGCTAGAGCCGGGCGTACGCAGTATTTT.

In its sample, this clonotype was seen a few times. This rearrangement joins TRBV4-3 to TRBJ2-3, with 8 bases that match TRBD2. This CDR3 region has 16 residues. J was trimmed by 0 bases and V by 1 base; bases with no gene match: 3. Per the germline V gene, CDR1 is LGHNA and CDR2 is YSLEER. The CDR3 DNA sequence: TGCGCCAGCAGCCAAGGCGGGGGGCCTAGCACAGATACGCAGTATTTT. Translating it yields CASSQGGGPSTDTQYF.

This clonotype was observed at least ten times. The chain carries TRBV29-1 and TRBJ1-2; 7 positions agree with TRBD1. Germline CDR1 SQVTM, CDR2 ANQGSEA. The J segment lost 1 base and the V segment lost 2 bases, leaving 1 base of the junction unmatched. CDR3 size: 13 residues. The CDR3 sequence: CSVETGVNYGYTF. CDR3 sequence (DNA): TGCAGCGTTGAAACAGGGGTTAACTATGGCTACACCTTC.

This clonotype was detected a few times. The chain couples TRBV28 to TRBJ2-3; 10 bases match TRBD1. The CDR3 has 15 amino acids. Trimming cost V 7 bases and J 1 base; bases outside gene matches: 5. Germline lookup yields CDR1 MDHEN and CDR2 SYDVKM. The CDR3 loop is CASIRGTGGTDTQYF. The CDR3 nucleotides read TGTGCCAGCATAAGGGGGACAGGGGGCACAGATACGCAGTATTTT.